These 21 T cell receptor beta chains originate from one sample sequenced in a study of OX40 agonist ivuxolimab in advanced cancers. Sequencing used immunoSEQ multiplex PCR; TCRdb keeps in-frame clones, though not all of them. The table lists about 130,000 clones, under 95% of them singletons, with 0.8% to 1% in the top ten. This material consisted of CD4+ or CD8+ T cells sorted from blood, taken in a trial of the OX40 agonist ivuxolimab. All receptors come from an adult with an advanced solid tumor such as melanoma, head and neck, liver or kidney cancer.

CDR3 region: CASSLDPQVPREKLFF. The CDR3 DNA follows: TGTGCCAGCAGCTTAGATCCTCAGGTCCCCAGGGAAAAACTGTTTTTT. The V call is TRBV11-2, the J call TRBJ1-4; no firm D call. Germline-derived CDR1 and CDR2 are SGHAT and FQNNGV. CDR3 length: 16 amino acids. Trimming took 0 bases from V and 8 from J, leaving 16 bases between them.

V is TRBV2 and J is TRBJ1-4, with D hard to call. V lost 9 bases, J lost 0 bases, and 11 bases lay in between. Germline lookup yields CDR1 SNHLY and CDR2 FYNNEI. The CDR3 spans 14 residues. CDR3 DNA sequence: TGTGCCAGTTTTTCTCTTGCAACTAATGAAAAACTGTTTTTT. Translation gives CASFSLATNEKLFF. Full variable domain (remainder filled in from reference TRBV2 and TRBJ1-4): EPEVTQTPSHQVTQMGQEVILRCVPISNHLYFYWYRQILGQKVEFLVSFYNNEISEKSEIFDDQFSVERPDGSNFTLKIRSTKLEDSAMYFCASFSLATNEKLFFGSGTQLSVL.

V gene TRBV7-2 combines with J gene TRBJ2-1; 9 bases map to TRBD1. V trimming: 1 base; J trimming: 14 bases; junction bases outside the gene matches: 3. Germline V gene lookup returns CDR1 SGHTA and CDR2 FQGNSA. This CDR3 contains 12 residues. The CDR3, as DNA: TGTGCCAGCAGCTTAGTCGACAGGGGGAAGTTCTTC. It is translated as CASSLVDRGKFF.

A few counts support this clone. V gene TRBV19 combines with J gene TRBJ2-7; maybe TRBD2 (5 bases). Germline CDR1 LNHDA, CDR2 SQIVND (reference sequence). V was cut by 7 bases and J by 1 base, with 14 bases left in between. This CDR3 has 14 amino acids. The CDR3 DNA follows: TGTGCCAGTACCACGGACGGGGAATCCTACGAGCAGTACTTC. This translates into CASTTDGESYEQYF.

This chain joins TRBV5-1 and TRBJ2-5; D remains ambiguous. This CDR3 spans 17 amino acids. V was shortened by 0 bases and J by 4 bases, with 19 bases between the two germline ends. The V gene's germline CDR1 is SGHRS and CDR2 YFSETQ. CDR3 residues: CASSLDGDPSLGETQYF. The DNA for the CDR3 is TGCGCCAGCAGCTTGGATGGGGATCCTTCCTTAGGAGAGACCCAGTACTTC. Based on the CDR3 plus reference TRBV5-1 and TRBJ2-5, the full variable domain is KAGVTQTPRYLIKTRGQQVTLSCSPISGHRSVSWYQQTPGQGLQFLFEYFSETQRNKGNFPGRFSGRQFSNSRSEMNVSTLELGDSALYLCASSLDGDPSLGETQYFGPGTRLLVL.

The chain employs TRBV6-1 and TRBJ2-1; 12 bases agree with TRBD2. This CDR3 is built from 14 residues. Trimming cost V 6 bases and J 3 bases; bases outside gene matches: 0. Germline V gene data show CDR1 as MNHNS and CDR2 as SASEGT. In nucleotides, the CDR3 is TGTGCCAGCAGACTAGCGGGAGGCTACAATGAGCAGTTCTTC. It translates to CASRLAGGYNEQFF.

This chain links TRBV7-6 with TRBJ2-3; 11 bases are shared with TRBD1. The CDR3 totals 16 residues. Germline loops: CDR1 SGHVS, CDR2 FNYEAQ. V lost 3 bases and J lost 4; bases outside the gene matches: 6. The CDR3 loop reads CASSFTGTGGPDTQYF. The CDR3 DNA is TGTGCCAGCAGCTTTACCGGGACAGGGGGACCAGATACGCAGTATTTT.

V is TRBV19 and J is TRBJ1-1, with D possibly matching TRBD1 (6 bases). CDR1 and CDR2 (germline): LNHDA, SQIVND (reference sequence). There are 16 residues in the CDR3. The V end was cut by 5 bases, the J end by 6 bases, with 22 bases between. The CDR3 nucleotides are TGTGCCAGTAGTCTCTCGCGAGGGCGGTGGGGGCCTGAAGCTTTCTTT. The encoded protein is CASSLSRGRWGPEAFF.

This rearrangement joins TRBV11-1 to TRBJ2-7, with 8 bases aligning to TRBD1. Germline CDR1 SGHAT, CDR2 FQDESV (reference sequence). Unmatched junction bases numbered 4, after V lost 1 base and J lost 2 bases. The CDR3 extends over 15 amino acids. Here the CDR3 reads CASSLGTGGTYEQYF. CDR3 coding DNA: TGTGCCAGCAGCTTAGGTACAGGGGGGACCTACGAGCAGTACTTC.

The J gene is TRBJ2-3, the V gene TRBV6-4; D may be TRBD2 (5 bases). The V end lost 6 bases, the J end lost 1 base, and 11 bases lay between the germline ends. This CDR3 has 14 residues. Germline CDR1 is MRHNA and CDR2 is SNTAGT. CDR3: CASRRELGTDTQYF. The CDR3 coding sequence is TGTGCCAGCAGAAGGGAGTTGGGCACAGATACGCAGTATTTT.

The V and J genes are TRBV19 and TRBJ2-1; D is ambiguous. Germline-derived CDR1 and CDR2 are LNHDA and SQIVND (reference sequence). V was cut by 2 bases and J by 0 bases, with 8 bases left in between. The CDR3 runs 15 residues. The CDR3 loop is CASSIFTSSYNEQFF. In nucleotides, the CDR3 is TGTGCCAGTAGTATATTCACGAGCTCCTACAATGAGCAGTTCTTC.

A single count supports this clone. The genes are TRBV27 and TRBJ1-1, with D perhaps matching TRBD1 (5 bases). Trimming shortened V by 7 bases and J by 4 bases, and 22 bases separated the two germline ends. The CDR3 covers 16 residues. Germline values: CDR1 MNHEY, CDR2 SMNVEV (reference sequence). DNA for the CDR3: TGTGCCAGCATCCGCACCACAGGATTTGTCGCCACTGAAGCTTTCTTT. It yields the protein CASIRTTGFVATEAFF.

The gene calls are TRBV10-3 and TRBJ2-1, with D perhaps matching TRBD1 or TRBD2 (6 bases each). The germline CDR1 and CDR2 sequences are ENHRY and SYGVKD. Trimming shortened V by 3 bases and J by 7 bases, and 16 bases separated the two germline ends. The CDR3 consists of 15 residues. CDR3 DNA: TGTGCCATCAGTGACGCCAGGGGAGGTGGAAATGAGCAGTTCTTC. Translated, it gives CAISDARGGGNEQFF.

The chain combines TRBV21-1 with TRBJ2-7; the table assigns TRBD2, which was not confirmed against the DNA. TRBV21-1 is marked as a pseudogene. There are 18 residues in the CDR3. CDR3 sequence reads: CASSNRETPGLAGLEQYF. The CDR3 DNA reads TGTGCCAGCAGCAACAGGGAAACCCCGGGACTAGCGGGATTAGAGCAGTACTTC.

The rearrangement links TRBV7-2 to TRBJ1-2; 9 bases fit TRBD1. The CDR3 has 16 amino acids. The germline V gene encodes CDR1 SGHTA and CDR2 FQGNSA. With 5 bases clipped from V and 4 bases from J, the junction kept 11 bases outside the gene matches. The CDR3 here is CASSPQGARGGYGYTF. The CDR3, as DNA: TGTGCCAGCAGCCCACAGGGGGCAAGAGGTGGCTATGGCTACACCTTC.

The chain recombines TRBV5-4 with TRBJ1-3; D remains unclear. The germline V gene encodes CDR1 SGHNT and CDR2 YYREEE (reference sequence). Trimming left V 3 bases short and J 9 bases short, with 13 bases between. The CDR3 extends over 13 amino acids. The CDR3 DNA sequence: TGTGCCAGCAGCTCGCAGGATGTTGGCACCATATATTTT. This gives the protein CASSSQDVGTIYF.

This sequence joins TRBV10-3 and TRBJ2-3; D not resolved. V lost 0 bases and J lost 3, with 13 bases in between. CDR3 size: 16 residues. Germline V gene data show CDR1 as ENHRY and CDR2 as SYGVKD. In DNA form, the CDR3 reads TGTGCCATCAGTGAGTCGAAGAGCGCGATGACAGATACGCAGTATTTT. Translating it yields CAISESKSAMTDTQYF.

The chain recombines TRBV18 with TRBJ1-5; 11 bases map to TRBD1. Germline V CDR1 and CDR2: KGHSH, LQKENI. Germline trimming cut 3 bases from V and 6 bases from J; bases unmatched to any gene: 10. This CDR3 contains 17 residues. The CDR3 DNA sequence: TGTGCCAGCTCACCGGTGCGGGGGACAGGGGGAAGTCAGCCCCAGCATTTT. This translates into CASSPVRGTGGSQPQHF.

V gene TRBV5-1 combines with J gene TRBJ2-7; 10 bases agree with TRBD2. V lost 1 base, J lost 7 bases, and 8 bases stayed unmatched. The CDR3 spans 15 residues. Looked up from germline, CDR1 is SGHRS and CDR2 is YFSETQ. The CDR3, as DNA: TGCGCCAGCAGCTTGAGGAGCGGGAGGGCCGAGGAGCAGTACTTC. Translating gives CASSLRSGRAEEQYF.

The chain couples TRBV25-1 to TRBJ1-2; D call uncertain. CDR1 is MGHDK, CDR2 SYGVNS, per germline. This CDR3 region has 12 residues. Trimming took 5 bases from V and 6 from J, leaving 10 bases between them. The CDR3 region has the DNA TGTGCCAGCAGTCCGGACGCCCATGGCTACACCTTC. It codes for CASSPDAHGYTF.

The rearrangement links TRBV5-5 to TRBJ2-1; TRBD1 agrees at 7 bases. The length of the CDR3 is 15 residues. J lost 6 bases, V lost 5 bases, and 11 bases had no gene match. CDR1 is SGHKS and CDR2 is YYEKEE in the germline V gene (reference sequence). CDR3 region: CASRTRDSTLNEQFF. The CDR3 bases are TGTGCCAGCAGAACCCGGGACAGTACCCTCAATGAGCAGTTCTTC.